Described below is a single T cell receptor beta chain sequence and its context. This clone has only one observation. Its antigen is not yet known. No much larger clonotype is one base removed from it; base qualities were not supplied. The method behind the library was the immunoSEQ multiplex PCR assay. A mixture of 60 forward primers for TCR Vbeta segments and 13 reverse primers for TCR Jbeta segments was used in the multiplex PCR. The CDR3 region of rearranged TCR beta genes was amplified from genomic DNA by a multiplex PCR assay. The Illumina HiSeq System was used to sequence the amplified TCR beta libraries as 87-base-pair reads. On the study's bioinformatics: In a later analysis, roughly 80 million unique TCR beta chains were counted across the approximately 640 repertoires, and roughly 11 million of these chains were shared by at least two donors. A nearest-neighbor algorithm error-corrected the raw reads and collapsed the reads into unique sequences, merging closely related sequences to remove PCR and sequencing errors. CDR3 sequences were aligned to IMGT reference sequences to assign V, D and J gene segments. For a sequence to be retained, at least a six-nucleotide match to both a V gene segment and a J gene segment was required. A rearrangement was called productive if the CDR3 had no stop codons and remained in frame with V and J, and every other rearrangement was called non-productive. Following IMGT convention, CDR3 was defined as the stretch from the second conserved V-encoded cysteine to the conserved J-encoded phenylalanine. Sequences without an unambiguous match to a single V gene segment were excluded from the earlier analysis of 450 to 650 of the donors. An earlier analysis of a few hundred of the donors classified V segments as functional when productive rearrangements were above 56.7% and as segregating when the standard deviation between donors was above 5%. A statistical classification framework was built for diagnosing cytomegalovirus status from the catalog of TCR beta chain sequences. In a later analysis, TCR nucleotide sequences were compared against IMGT/GENE-DB human TR gene sequences so that V and J genes could be assigned. Using the TCRdist pipeline, a later analysis assigned CDR3 sequences along with most-parsimonious VDJ recombination scenarios. In a later analysis, each TCR beta chain was defined by its CDR3 amino acid sequence together with its V-gene family, and reads without a unique V-gene family were excluded. As a way to deal with suspected cross-contamination and a sequencing artifact, a later analysis dropped roughly 600 nucleotide sequences that were highly shared and had low generation probability. In a later analysis, a clonal expansion index was calculated for each public chain from normalized within-repertoire ranks of inferred template counts. In a later analysis, generation probabilities were computed using a VDJ recombination model fitted to out-of-frame rearrangements, and the results were checked against IGoR. In a later analysis, hypergeometric tests were used to score TCR-TCR, TCR-HLA and TCR-CMV co-occurrence, with a repertoire-size bias correction applied to TCR pairs. A later analysis estimated false discovery rates by permuting HLA or CMV assignments 20 times. A later analysis grouped co-occurring TCRs with DBSCAN, adding TCRdist sequence similarity when clustering within HLA-allele-positive subsets. Co-occurrence clustering excluded repertoires with fewer than 30,000 or more than 120,000 public chains, plus five with anomalous nucleotide sharing. TCRdb carries this immuneACCESS record with in-frame sequences only. Its versions omit some clonotypes, under half of them owing to an unresolved V gene in the studies checked, with the rest unexplained. V, J and clone size reflect that table, while D and trimming were determined from the DNA. In all, the sample holds fewer than 250,000 clones, and roughly 70% of those were seen once. The leading ten clones occupy 1.8% of the sample.

The cohort consisted of 666 healthy bone marrow donors. Cohort members were all nominally healthy when sampled, although unrecorded immune exposures were likely present. The donor was CMV seronegative and was included in the group of approximately 350 seronegative cohort members. Every donor gave a peripheral blood sample, and the peripheral blood mononuclear cells from that sample were used for TCR beta sequencing. Genomic DNA extraction from the blood cell samples was performed with the Qiagen DNeasy Blood Extraction Kit. From its cysteine to its phenylalanine, the CDR3 spans 13 amino acids. This entry keeps only the CDR3 DNA: 39 bases, framed from base 1. CDR1 and CDR2, looked up from the germline V gene, are MNHEY and SVGAGI. V is cut by 5 bases and J by 1 base, and the space between the germline ends is 8 bases. The sample is drawn from a study of cytomegalovirus exposure and HLA in healthy donors (dated by TCRdb to the late 2010s). With regard to the full study: An earlier analysis of fewer than 750 of the donors reported 276 Gb of sequence data and 95 million to 130 million unique TCR beta sequences obtained from some 170 million T cells. An early release that covered about 600 HLA-typed donors contained approximately 300 gigabases of sequencing data and tens of millions of unique TCR sequences. The genetic ancestry cluster associated with self-reported Caucasian donors included 70% to 85% of the roughly 390 genotyped donors. The study was designed to test whether signatures of past pathogen exposure could be identified by cataloging public T cell receptors. The study used immunosequencing to profile the T cell repertoires of under 700 subjects and linked those repertoires to cytomegalovirus serostatus. In addition to the first cohort of 500 to 850 subjects, a separate validation cohort of 130 or so different subjects was used. To predict cytomegalovirus infection status, the study brought together high-throughput TCR immunosequencing, statistical association of individual TCRs with disease status, and machine learning. A later analysis re-examined previously published TCR beta repertoires from roughly 650 donors and added high-resolution HLA genotyping to investigate patterns of TCR occurrence. In the later analysis, no new phenotypic data were used to find candidate immune exposures; instead, reliance was placed on TCR beta sequences and their occurrence across donors. An earlier analysis of a few hundred of the donors applied high-throughput TCR beta sequencing to assess whether each TCR beta V gene segment acted as functional or pseudogenic. Donor age, sex, ethnicity and CMV serostatus were compiled together with the repertoire data. A later genetic analysis used genome-wide SNP genotypes for about 65% of the 666 donors, treating that subset as a discovery cohort. All discovery cohort repertoires had been generated using a single sequencing platform. HLA typing covered class I and class II loci at four-digit resolution. The number of donors typed differed by locus, with 629-630 for A, B, C, DRB1 and DQB1, around 560 for DQA1, approximately 580 for DPA1, and about 450 for DPB1. Because of strong linkage in the cohort, roughly five DR-DQ haplotypes were treated as single units for association and clustering. On average, around 230,000 unique TCR beta nucleotide sequences were sequenced per donor among 300 to 500 genotyped donors of the cohort, with roughly 18% of those sequences being non-productive.

The research as a whole found: A total of fewer than 200 TCR beta chains were listed by the study as associated with cytomegalovirus. Correlated functional status among segregating V segments might reflect linkage disequilibrium, but an unknown experimental factor could not be ruled out. The classifier was reported to diagnose cytomegalovirus status with high specificity and sensitivity in both the original cohort and the validation cohort. Because the 87-base-pair reads could not distinguish some IMGT-functional V segments, including TRBV6-2 and TRBV6-3, those segments were excluded. In an earlier analysis of under 600 of the donors, most TCR beta V segments were observed in productive rearrangements about 87% or about 30% of the time, broadly matching IMGT annotations. The sequencing pipeline was judged likely to have produced a cluster of highly shared sequence variants as a technical artifact. Because HLA typing was missing for some donors at each locus, association tests included only the typed subset. Most TCR sequences were observed very rarely across donors, whereas some public TCRs were present in many individuals. Assigning TCR associations to individual alleles was difficult when HLA alleles, especially DR and DQ, strongly co-occurred. Immune exposure information for the cohort was limited to CMV serostatus. In vitro tests confirmed that a few of the cytomegalovirus-associated TCR beta chains recognize cytomegalovirus antigens. Because counts were too low, some 17 rarely observed V segments, including chromosome 9 orphons, were excluded from the earlier analysis of some 540 of the donors. In a later genetic analysis, fewer N-insertions in productive TCRs were reported among donors in an Asian-associated ancestry cluster than the approximately 670-donor mean. An association between a missense DCLRE1C variant and V-gene and J-gene trimming of TCR beta chains was found in a later genetic analysis and replicated in an independent cohort. A further reported finding was that TCR beta sequences accurately predicted the HLA-A and HLA-B alleles for most subjects in the first cohort. Compared with equally common non-associated chains, HLA-associated TCR beta chains in a later analysis were more clonally expanded and had lower generation probabilities. In a later analysis, the rate of TCR association differed among HLA loci, with DRB1 alleles having the most associated TCRs and HLA-C alleles having the fewest. Sequencing depth was assumed to be roughly uniform across donors in the presence/absence analyses, though that assumption may not hold. It was suggested by the authors that the approach could potentially be generalized to other disease states and immunological phenotypes. According to a later analysis, most CMV-associated TCR beta chains appeared to be HLA-restricted, and the HLA associations seemed to be driven largely by CMV exposure. A later analysis reported that several top co-occurrence clusters appeared linked to parvovirus B19, influenza, CMV and Epstein-Barr virus. In a later analysis, around 15,000 TCR beta sequences were associated with specific HLA alleles at a false discovery rate of 0.05. The cohort was sequenced for TCR beta chains only, and without alpha or paired-chain data the features that could be detected were limited.

The clonotype comes from a woman in her twenties or thirties in good health and CMV-seronegative. The sequencing sample was made of PBMCs. The chain is assembled from TRBV6-5 and TRBJ2-5; no D gene is confidently identified. The base sequence is TGTGCCAGCAGTGAAAAGAGCCAAGAGACCCAGTACTTC. Its protein product is CASSEKSQETQYF.